This TCR beta chain emerged from a study of Graves' ophthalmopathy and Graves' hyperthyroidism. This clonotype was counted many times. Antigen: not known. Study conclusions and caveats: A majority of expanded thyroid clonotypes exceeding 0.001 frequency were likewise present in blood.

This CDR3 spans 13 amino acids. V was cut by 4 bases and J by 3 bases, with 9 bases left in between. Germline CDR1 is MNHNS and CDR2 is SASEGT. Amplified material comprised TCR beta CDR3 regions derived from RNA transcripts. HTBI primers were employed in first-round RT-PCR, then a second-round multiplex PCR followed. TCRdb processed the multiplex PCR reads anew with MiXCR; each CDR3 protein has one entry. The sample yields approximately 410,000 distinct CDR3 sequences, less than 20% seen once. Hyperthyroidism was considered stable when no ophthalmopathy appeared within 18 months of follow-up. The starting material, 10 ml of fresh peripheral blood, provided the PBMCs.

The rearrangement uses TRBV6-1 and TRBJ2-5; a weak D match, TRBD1 (7 bases). Sample: peripheral blood. The clonotype originates from a woman aged 18-29 years with stable Graves' hyperthyroidism. The CDR3 protein is CASSGRGEETQYF. DNA of the CDR3: TGTGCCAGCAGTGGCAGGGGGGAAGAGACCCAGTACTTC.